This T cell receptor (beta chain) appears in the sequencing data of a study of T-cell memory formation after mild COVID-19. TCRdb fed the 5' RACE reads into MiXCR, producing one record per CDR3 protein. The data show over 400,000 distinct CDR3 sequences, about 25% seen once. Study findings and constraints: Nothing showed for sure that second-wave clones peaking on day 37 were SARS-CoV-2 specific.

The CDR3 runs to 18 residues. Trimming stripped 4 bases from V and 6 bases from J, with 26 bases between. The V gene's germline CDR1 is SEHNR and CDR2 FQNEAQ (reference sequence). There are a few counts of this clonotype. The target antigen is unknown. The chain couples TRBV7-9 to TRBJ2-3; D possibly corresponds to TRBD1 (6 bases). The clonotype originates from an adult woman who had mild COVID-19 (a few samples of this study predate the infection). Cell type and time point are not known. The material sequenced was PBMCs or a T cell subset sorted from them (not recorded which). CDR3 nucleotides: TGTGCCAGCAGCTCACCATACAGGGTCGTTAATGATGGGGATACGCAGTATTTT. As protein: CASSSPYRVVNDGDTQYF. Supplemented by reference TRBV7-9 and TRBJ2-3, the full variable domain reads DTGVSQNPRHKITKRGQNVTFRCDPISEHNRLYWYRQTLGQGPEFLTYFQNEAQLEKSRLLSDRFSAERPKGSFSTLEIQRTEQGDSAMYLCASSSPYRVVNDGDTQYFGPGTRLTVL.